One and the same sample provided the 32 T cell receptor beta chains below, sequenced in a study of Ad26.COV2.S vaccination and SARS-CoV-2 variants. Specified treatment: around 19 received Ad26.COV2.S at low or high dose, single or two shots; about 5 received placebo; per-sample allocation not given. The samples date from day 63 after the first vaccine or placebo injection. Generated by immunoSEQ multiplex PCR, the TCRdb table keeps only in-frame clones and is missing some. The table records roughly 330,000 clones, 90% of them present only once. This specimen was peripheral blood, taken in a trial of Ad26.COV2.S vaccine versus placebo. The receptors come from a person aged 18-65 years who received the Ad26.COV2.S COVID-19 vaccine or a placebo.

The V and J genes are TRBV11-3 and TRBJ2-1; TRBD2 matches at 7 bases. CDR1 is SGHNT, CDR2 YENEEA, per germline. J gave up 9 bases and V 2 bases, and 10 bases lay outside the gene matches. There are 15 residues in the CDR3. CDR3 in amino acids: CASSLSGRNDFEQFF. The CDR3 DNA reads TGTGCCAGCAGCTTATCCGGGAGGAACGATTTTGAGCAGTTCTTC.

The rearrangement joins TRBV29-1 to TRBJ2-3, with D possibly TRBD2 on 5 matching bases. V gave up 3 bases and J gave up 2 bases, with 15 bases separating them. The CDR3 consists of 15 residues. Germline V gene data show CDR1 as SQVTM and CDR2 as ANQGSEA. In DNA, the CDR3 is TGCAGCGTTGAGAGAGCGGATGAGACCACAGATACGCAGTATTTT. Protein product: CSVERADETTDTQYF.

CDR3 bases: TGTGCCAGCTCACCACCTTTCCGTCTAGCGGGGGGCGGCACAGATACGCAGTATTTT. The encoded protein is CASSPPFRLAGGGTDTQYF. The chain combines TRBV18 with TRBJ2-3, with TRBD2 identical over 11 bases. The CDR3 sequence is 19 residues long. Losses at the gene ends were 0 bases for V and 1 base for J; bases not matched to a gene: 9. Germline values: CDR1 KGHSH, CDR2 LQKENI.

The CDR3 DNA sequence: TGTGCCAGCGCCTCCGGGACTAGGTTTCCAGATACGCAGTATTTT. Translated, it gives CASASGTRFPDTQYF. The chain combines TRBV2 with TRBJ2-3, with TRBD2 matching 8 bases. J was trimmed by 4 bases and V by 8 bases; bases with no gene match: 11. This CDR3 has 15 amino acids. Germline V gene lookup returns CDR1 SNHLY and CDR2 FYNNEI.

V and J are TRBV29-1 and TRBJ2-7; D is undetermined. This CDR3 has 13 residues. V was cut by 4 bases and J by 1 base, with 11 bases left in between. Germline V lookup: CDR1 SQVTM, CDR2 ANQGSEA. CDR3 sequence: CSVGWGSSYEQYF. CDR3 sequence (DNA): TGCAGCGTTGGCTGGGGTTCATCCTACGAGCAGTACTTC.

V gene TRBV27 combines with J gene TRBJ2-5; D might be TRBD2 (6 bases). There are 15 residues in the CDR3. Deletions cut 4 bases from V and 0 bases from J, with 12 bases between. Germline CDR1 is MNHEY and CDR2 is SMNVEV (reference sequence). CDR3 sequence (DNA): TGTGCCAGCAGTTCACTTGGAGGGTACCAAGAGACCCAGTACTTC. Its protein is CASSSLGGYQETQYF.

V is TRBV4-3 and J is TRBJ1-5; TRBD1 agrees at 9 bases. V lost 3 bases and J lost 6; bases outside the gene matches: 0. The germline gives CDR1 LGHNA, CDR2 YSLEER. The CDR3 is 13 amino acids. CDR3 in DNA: TGCGCCAGCAGCCAGGGACAGGGTCAGCCCCAGCATTTT. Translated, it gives CASSQGQGQPQHF.

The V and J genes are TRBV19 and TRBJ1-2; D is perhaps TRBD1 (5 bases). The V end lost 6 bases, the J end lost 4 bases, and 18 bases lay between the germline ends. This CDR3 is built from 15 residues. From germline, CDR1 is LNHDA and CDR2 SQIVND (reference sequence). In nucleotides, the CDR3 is TGTGCCAGTAGGACCCTCGGGACCCGGGCCTATGGCTACACCTTC. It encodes CASRTLGTRAYGYTF.

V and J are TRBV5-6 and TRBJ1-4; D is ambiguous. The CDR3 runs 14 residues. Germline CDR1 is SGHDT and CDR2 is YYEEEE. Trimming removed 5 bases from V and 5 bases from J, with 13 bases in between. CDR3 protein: CASRPGSFNEKLFF. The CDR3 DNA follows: TGTGCCAGCAGGCCCGGGAGCTTCAATGAAAAACTGTTTTTT.

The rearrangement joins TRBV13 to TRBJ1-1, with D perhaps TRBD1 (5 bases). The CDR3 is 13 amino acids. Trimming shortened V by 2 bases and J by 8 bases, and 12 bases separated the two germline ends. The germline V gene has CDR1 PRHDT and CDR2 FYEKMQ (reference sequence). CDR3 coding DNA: TGTGCCAGCAGCTTACAGACAGACATGGAAGCTTTCTTT. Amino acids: CASSLQTDMEAFF.

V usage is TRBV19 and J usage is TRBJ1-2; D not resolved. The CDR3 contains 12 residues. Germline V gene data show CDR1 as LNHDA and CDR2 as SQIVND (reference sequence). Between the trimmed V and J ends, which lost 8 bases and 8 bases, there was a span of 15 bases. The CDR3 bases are TGTGCCAGTTCAGCGGCCTCGCGAGGCTACACCTTC. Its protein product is CASSAASRGYTF.

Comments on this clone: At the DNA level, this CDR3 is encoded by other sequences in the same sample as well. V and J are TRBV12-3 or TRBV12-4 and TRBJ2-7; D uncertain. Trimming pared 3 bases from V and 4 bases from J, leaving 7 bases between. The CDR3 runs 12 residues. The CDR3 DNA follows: TGTGCCAGCAGTTTGGGCAGGTACGAGCAGTACTTC. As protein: CASSLGRYEQYF.

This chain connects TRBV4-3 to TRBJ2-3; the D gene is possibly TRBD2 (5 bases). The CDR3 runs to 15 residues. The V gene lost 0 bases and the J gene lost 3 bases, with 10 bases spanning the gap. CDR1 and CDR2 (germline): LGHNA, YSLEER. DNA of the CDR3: TGCGCCAGCAGCCAAGACGGGGATAGGACAGATACGCAGTATTTT. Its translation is CASSQDGDRTDTQYF.

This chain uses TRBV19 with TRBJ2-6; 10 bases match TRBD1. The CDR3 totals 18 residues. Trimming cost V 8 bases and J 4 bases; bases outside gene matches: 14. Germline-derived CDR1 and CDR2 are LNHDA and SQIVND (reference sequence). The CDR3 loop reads CASLSRDRGTKGANVLTF. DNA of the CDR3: TGTGCCAGTTTAAGCCGGGACAGGGGAACTAAAGGGGCCAACGTCCTGACTTTC.

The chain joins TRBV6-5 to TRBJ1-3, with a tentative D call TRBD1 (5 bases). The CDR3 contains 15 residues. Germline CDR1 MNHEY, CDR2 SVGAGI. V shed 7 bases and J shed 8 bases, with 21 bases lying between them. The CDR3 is CASKVRRVLGDTIYF. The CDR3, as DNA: TGTGCCAGCAAAGTCCGGCGGGTACTGGGGGACACCATATATTTT.

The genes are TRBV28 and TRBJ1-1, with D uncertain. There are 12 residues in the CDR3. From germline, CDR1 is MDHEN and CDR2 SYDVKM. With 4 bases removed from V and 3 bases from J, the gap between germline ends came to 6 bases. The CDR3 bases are TGTGCCAGCAGTTCGCTGTACACTGAAGCTTTCTTT. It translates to CASSSLYTEAFF.

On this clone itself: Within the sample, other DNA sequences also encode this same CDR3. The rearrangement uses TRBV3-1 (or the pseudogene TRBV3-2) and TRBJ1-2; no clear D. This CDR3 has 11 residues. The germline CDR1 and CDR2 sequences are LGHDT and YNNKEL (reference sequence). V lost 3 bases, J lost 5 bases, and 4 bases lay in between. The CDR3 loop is CASSQGYGYTF. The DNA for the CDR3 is TGTGCCAGCAGCCAGGGGTATGGCTACACCTTC.

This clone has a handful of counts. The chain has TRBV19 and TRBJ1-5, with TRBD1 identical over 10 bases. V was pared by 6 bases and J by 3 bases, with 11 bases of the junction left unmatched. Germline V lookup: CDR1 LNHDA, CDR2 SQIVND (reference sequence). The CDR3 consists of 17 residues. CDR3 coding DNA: TGTGCCAGTAGCCCCGGGACAGGGGCTATTCACAATCAGCCCCAGCATTTT. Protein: CASSPGTGAIHNQPQHF.

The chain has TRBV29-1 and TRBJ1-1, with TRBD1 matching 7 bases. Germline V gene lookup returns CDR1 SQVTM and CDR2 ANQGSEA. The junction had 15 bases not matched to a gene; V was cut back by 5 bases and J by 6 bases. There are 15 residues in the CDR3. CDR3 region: CSVCPGVQGGAEAFF. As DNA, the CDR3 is TGCAGCGTTTGCCCTGGGGTTCAGGGGGGGGCTGAAGCTTTCTTT.

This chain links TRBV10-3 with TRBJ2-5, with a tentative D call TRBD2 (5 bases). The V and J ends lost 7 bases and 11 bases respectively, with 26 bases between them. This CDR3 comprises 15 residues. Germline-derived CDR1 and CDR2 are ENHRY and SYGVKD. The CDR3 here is CAIKRSTRELGWQYF. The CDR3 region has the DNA TGTGCCATCAAGAGGAGTACTCGGGAACTCGGGTGGCAGTACTTC.

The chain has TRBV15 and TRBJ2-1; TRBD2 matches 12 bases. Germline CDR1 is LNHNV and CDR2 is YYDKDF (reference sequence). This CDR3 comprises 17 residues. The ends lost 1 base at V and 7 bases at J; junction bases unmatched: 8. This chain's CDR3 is CATSRGLGLAGSNEQFF. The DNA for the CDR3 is TGTGCCACCAGCAGAGGTCTAGGACTAGCGGGGTCTAATGAGCAGTTCTTC.

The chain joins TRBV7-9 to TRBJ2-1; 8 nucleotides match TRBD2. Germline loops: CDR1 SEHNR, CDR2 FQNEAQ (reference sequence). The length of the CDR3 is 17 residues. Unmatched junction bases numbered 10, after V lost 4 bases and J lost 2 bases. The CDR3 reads CASSSIPGLVTYNEQFF. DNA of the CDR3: TGTGCCAGCAGCTCCATCCCGGGACTAGTTACCTACAATGAGCAGTTCTTC.

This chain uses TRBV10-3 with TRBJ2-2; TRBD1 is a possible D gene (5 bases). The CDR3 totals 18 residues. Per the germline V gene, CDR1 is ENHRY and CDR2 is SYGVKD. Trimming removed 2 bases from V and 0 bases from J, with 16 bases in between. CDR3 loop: CAISELKLDKTNTGELFF. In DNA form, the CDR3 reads TGTGCCATCAGTGAGCTCAAGTTGGACAAGACGAACACCGGGGAGCTGTTTTTT.

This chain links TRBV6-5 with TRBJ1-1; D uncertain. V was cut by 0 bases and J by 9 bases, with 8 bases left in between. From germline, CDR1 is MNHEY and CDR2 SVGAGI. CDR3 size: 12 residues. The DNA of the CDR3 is TGTGCCAGCAGTTACTCCCCAGAACAAGCTTTCTTT. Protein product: CASSYSPEQAFF.

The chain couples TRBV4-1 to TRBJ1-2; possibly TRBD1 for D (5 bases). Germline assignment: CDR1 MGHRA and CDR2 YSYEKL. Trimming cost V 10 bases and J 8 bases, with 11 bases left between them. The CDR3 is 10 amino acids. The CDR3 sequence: CATGTLGYTF. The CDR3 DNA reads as TGCGCCACAGGGACCCTGGGCTACACCTTC.

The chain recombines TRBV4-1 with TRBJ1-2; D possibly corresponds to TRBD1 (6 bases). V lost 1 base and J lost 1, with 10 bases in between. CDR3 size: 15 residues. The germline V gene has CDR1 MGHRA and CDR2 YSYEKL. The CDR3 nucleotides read TGCGCCAGCAGCCAAGTTCCAGGGGTTAACTATGGCTACACCTTC. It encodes CASSQVPGVNYGYTF.

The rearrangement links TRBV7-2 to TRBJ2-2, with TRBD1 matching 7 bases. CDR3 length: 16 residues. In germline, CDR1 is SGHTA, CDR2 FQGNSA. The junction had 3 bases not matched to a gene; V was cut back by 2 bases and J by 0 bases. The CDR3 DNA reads TGTGCCAGCAGCTTAACGGACAGGACGAACACCGGGGAGCTGTTTTTT. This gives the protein CASSLTDRTNTGELFF.

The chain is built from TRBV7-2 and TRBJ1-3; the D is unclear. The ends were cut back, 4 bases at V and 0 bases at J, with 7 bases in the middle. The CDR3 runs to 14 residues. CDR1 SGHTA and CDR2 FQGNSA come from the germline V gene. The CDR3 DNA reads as TGTGCCAGCAGCTCGGACCTCTCTGGAAACACCATATATTTT. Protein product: CASSSDLSGNTIYF. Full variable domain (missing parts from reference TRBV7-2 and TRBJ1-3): GAGVSQSPSNKVTEKGKDVELRCDPISGHTALYWYRQSLGQGLEFLIYFQGNSAPDKSGLPSDRFSAERTGGSVSTLTIQRTQQEDSAVYLCASSSDLSGNTIYFGEGSWLTVV.

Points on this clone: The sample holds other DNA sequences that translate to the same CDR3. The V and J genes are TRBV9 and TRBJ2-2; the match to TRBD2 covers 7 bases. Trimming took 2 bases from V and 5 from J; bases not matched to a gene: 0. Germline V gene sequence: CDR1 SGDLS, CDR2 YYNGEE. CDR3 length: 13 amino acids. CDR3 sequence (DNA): TGTGCCAGCAGCGTCGGGGGGACCGGGGAGCTGTTTTTT. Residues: CASSVGGTGELFF.

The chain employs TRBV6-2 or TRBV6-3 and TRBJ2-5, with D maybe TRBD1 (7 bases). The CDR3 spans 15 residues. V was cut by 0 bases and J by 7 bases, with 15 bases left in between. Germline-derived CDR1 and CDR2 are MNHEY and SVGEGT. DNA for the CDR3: TGTGCCAGCAGTTACTCCGTTCCCCAGGGGGGGACCCAGTACTTC. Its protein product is CASSYSVPQGGTQYF.

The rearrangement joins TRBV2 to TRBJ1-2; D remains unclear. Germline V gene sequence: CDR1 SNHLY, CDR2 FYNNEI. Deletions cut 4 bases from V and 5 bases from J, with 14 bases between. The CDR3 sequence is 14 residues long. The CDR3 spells CASSGRGSGYGYTF. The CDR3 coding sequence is TGTGCCAGCAGTGGTCGGGGATCTGGGTATGGCTACACCTTC.

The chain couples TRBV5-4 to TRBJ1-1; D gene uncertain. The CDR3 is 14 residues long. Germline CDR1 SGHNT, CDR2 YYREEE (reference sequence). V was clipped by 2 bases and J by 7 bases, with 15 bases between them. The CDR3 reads CASSFSAANGEAFF. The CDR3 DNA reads TGTGCCAGCAGCTTCTCGGCGGCGAACGGTGAAGCTTTCTTT.